This T cell receptor (beta chain) originates from a study of shared clonotypes between healthy human individuals. Study-level background: The people who gave samples were a couple of women and a few men aged 18 to 49.

Between the trimmed V and J ends, which lost 2 bases and 4 bases, there was a span of 21 bases. CDR1 SEHNR and CDR2 FQNEAQ come from the germline V gene (reference sequence). This CDR3 spans 17 amino acids. Sorted-subset replicate PCRs used around 200 ng of genomic DNA. This amount corresponded to 25,000 to 30,000 T cell genomes. Produced via immunoSEQ multiplex PCR; TCRdb's table is partial and in-frame only. The data hold 2 million to 2.5 million clones, with more than 80% observed a single time. This clone was seen only once. Sequencing input: naive CD4+ T cells from PBMCs. Specified subset: CD45RA+ positively selected. The origin of this receptor is a young man in good health. Some clones in this sample may be carry-over from other donors' samples. The rearrangement links TRBV7-9 to TRBJ2-7; the D gene is possibly TRBD2 (5 bases). As DNA, the CDR3 is TGTGCCAGCAGCTTATACCCCCCCATCCCGCTAGCATACGAGCAGTACTTC. The encoded protein is CASSLYPPIPLAYEQYF.